This passage covers 18 T cell receptor beta chains from one sample sequenced in a study of T-cell memory formation after mild COVID-19. TCRdb processed the 5' RACE reads anew with MiXCR; each CDR3 protein has one entry. This repertoire shows almost 550,000 distinct CDR3 sequences, around 20% found once; its top ten account for around 13%. Sequencing was performed on PBMCs or a T cell subset sorted from them (not recorded which). The source is an adult woman who had mild COVID-19 (a few samples of this study predate the infection). Cell type and time point are not known.

This clonotype was recorded a few times. The chain combines TRBV29-1 with TRBJ1-1; D ambiguous. The CDR3 extends over 11 amino acids. The V end was cut by 6 bases, the J end by 12 bases, with 17 bases between. The germline V gene has CDR1 SQVTM and CDR2 ANQGSEA. CDR3 region: CSVGFRGGTFF. CDR3 bases: TGCAGCGTCGGGTTCCGTGGAGGAACTTTCTTT.

This clonotype was counted between two and nine times. The rearrangement joins TRBV4-1 to TRBJ1-1; the D gene is possibly TRBD1 (5 bases). The CDR3 loop spans 17 amino acids. V lost 0 bases and J lost 7, with 21 bases in between. CDR1 is MGHRA and CDR2 is YSYEKL in the germline V gene. The CDR3 nucleotides read TGCGCCAGCAGCCAAGATCTCCTTATGGGGGGTACGGGTGAAGCTTTCTTT. Protein sequence: CASSQDLLMGGTGEAFF.

The genes are TRBV29-1 and TRBJ2-6; TRBD2 is a possible D gene (5 bases). The CDR3 is 13 residues long. Deletions cut 6 bases from V and 0 bases from J, with 6 bases between. CDR1 and CDR2 (germline): SQVTM, ANQGSEA. CDR3 coding DNA: TGCAGCGTAGGGAGCTCTGGGGCCAACGTCCTGACTTTC. Translating gives CSVGSSGANVLTF.

This chain uses TRBV6-5 with TRBJ2-7; 10 nucleotides agree with TRBD1. In germline, CDR1 is MNHEY, CDR2 SVGAGI. With V trimmed by 4 bases and J by 5 bases, 5 bases remained unmatched. This CDR3 is 14 amino acids long. This chain's CDR3 is CASSFTGTGDEQYF. The CDR3 DNA follows: TGTGCCAGCAGTTTCACCGGGACAGGGGACGAGCAGTACTTC.

The sample holds one count of this clonotype. The chain links TRBV7-9 to TRBJ1-5; 9 nucleotides match TRBD1. The CDR3 sequence is 14 residues long. V lost 5 bases and J lost 7; bases outside the gene matches: 6. Germline V CDR1 and CDR2: SEHNR, FQNEAQ (reference sequence). The CDR3 loop reads CASSAWTGEQPQHF. The CDR3 DNA reads TGTGCCAGCAGCGCCTGGACAGGGGAGCAGCCCCAGCATTTT.

This chain connects TRBV12-3 or TRBV12-4 to TRBJ2-1, with D possibly being TRBD2 (5 bases). This CDR3 contains 12 residues. The V and J ends lost 6 bases and 8 bases respectively, with 11 bases between them. The CDR3 DNA sequence: TGTGCCAGCAGACCAAGCGGCGATGAGCAGTTCTTC. Its translation is CASRPSGDEQFF.

Only a few counts were recorded for this clonotype. The V and J genes are TRBV6-2 or TRBV6-3 and TRBJ2-7; 7 bases match TRBD2. V dropped 7 bases and J dropped 1; count of bases not matched to a gene: 10. CDR1 MNHEY and CDR2 SVGEGT come from the germline V gene. The CDR3 covers 15 residues. The CDR3 region has the DNA TGTGCCAGCAAACCTCTAGCGGAACCTTCCTACGAGCAGTACTTC. It specifies CASKPLAEPSYEQYF.

There are a few counts of this clonotype. The chain joins TRBV11-3 to TRBJ1-2; 12 bases align to TRBD1. This CDR3 comprises 14 residues. Trimming at V came to 4 bases and at J to 14 bases, leaving 11 bases not matched to a gene. Germline CDR1 is SGHNT and CDR2 is YENEEA. CDR3 DNA: TGTGCCAGCAGCTCTCCGGGACAGGGGGCTGTAGAAACCTTC. It codes for CASSSPGQGAVETF.

The chain combines TRBV7-6 with TRBJ2-7, with TRBD2 as a possible D gene (6 bases). The V and J ends lost 3 bases and 0 bases respectively, with 12 bases between them. Germline CDR1 is SGHVS and CDR2 is FNYEAQ. CDR3 length: 15 amino acids. The CDR3 protein is CASSFTSSRSYEQYF. CDR3 coding DNA: TGTGCCAGCAGCTTTACTAGCAGCCGCTCCTACGAGCAGTACTTC. The complete variable domain, with remaining parts taken from reference TRBV7-6 and TRBJ2-7, reads GAGVSQSPRYKVTKRGQDVALRCDPISGHVSLYWYRQALGQGPEFLTYFNYEAQQDKSGLPNDRFSAERPEGSISTLTIQRTEQRDSAMYRCASSFTSSRSYEQYFGPGTRLTVT.

The chain is built from TRBV13 and TRBJ1-3; 9 nucleotides align to TRBD1. Germline V gene data show CDR1 as PRHDT and CDR2 as FYEKMQ (reference sequence). The CDR3 loop spans 15 amino acids. Unmatched junction bases numbered 6, after V lost 5 bases and J lost 4 bases. The CDR3 protein is CASSRTGTGGNTIYF. DNA for the CDR3: TGTGCCAGCAGCCGGACCGGGACAGGGGGAAACACCATATATTTT.

The table lists this clonotype with a few counts. The rearrangement uses TRBV29-1 and TRBJ1-1; 12 bases agree with TRBD1. The germline V gene encodes CDR1 SQVTM and CDR2 ANQGSEA. The CDR3 runs to 13 residues. V lost 3 bases and J lost 6; bases outside the gene matches: 2. CDR3 in DNA: TGCAGCGTTGAGGGGGACAGGGGGCCTGAAGCTTTCTTT. Its translation is CSVEGDRGPEAFF.

The chain combines TRBV24-1 with TRBJ2-1; TRBD2 is a possible D gene (6 bases). The CDR3 runs 15 residues. CDR1 and CDR2 from the germline V gene are KGHDR and SFDVKD. The V end was cut by 3 bases, the J end by 7 bases, with 15 bases between. The CDR3 region has the DNA TGTGCCACCAGTGATCCGGGACTGATGAGGAATGAGCAGTTCTTC. Protein sequence: CATSDPGLMRNEQFF.

This clonotype was seen more than once but under ten times. The chain joins TRBV6-4 to TRBJ1-5; D not certain. The ends were cut back, 4 bases at V and 2 bases at J, with 9 bases in the middle. CDR3 size: 14 residues. Germline V lookup: CDR1 MRHNA, CDR2 SNTAGT. The CDR3 spells CASSASPGNQPQHF. The CDR3 DNA sequence: TGTGCCAGCAGTGCCTCACCGGGCAATCAGCCCCAGCATTTT.

The chain couples TRBV5-5 to TRBJ2-3; 13 bases agree with TRBD2. With V trimmed by 2 bases and J by 2 bases, 2 bases remained unmatched. This CDR3 has 16 residues. Germline CDR1 and CDR2: SGHKS and YYEKEE (reference sequence). CDR3 in amino acids: CASSLLAGGNTDTQYF. In nucleotides, the CDR3 is TGTGCCAGCAGCTTACTAGCGGGGGGGAACACAGATACGCAGTATTTT.

This chain links TRBV5-1 with TRBJ1-1; D is possibly TRBD1 (5 bases). There are 13 residues in the CDR3. The V end lost 0 bases, the J end lost 6 bases, and 9 bases lay between the germline ends. The germline V gene has CDR1 SGHRS and CDR2 YFSETQ. The CDR3 bases are TGCGCCAGCAGCTTGGCAGGGTCGCCTGAAGCTTTCTTT. Its translation: CASSLAGSPEAFF. The variable domain in full, with the rest retrieved from reference TRBV5-1 and TRBJ1-1, is KAGVTQTPRYLIKTRGQQVTLSCSPISGHRSVSWYQQTPGQGLQFLFEYFSETQRNKGNFPGRFSGRQFSNSRSEMNVSTLELGDSALYLCASSLAGSPEAFFGQGTRLTVV.

Many counts were recorded for this clonotype. The chain recombines TRBV5-1 with TRBJ2-7, with TRBD1 matching 7 bases. The CDR3 totals 13 residues. V gave up 4 bases and J gave up 3 bases; unmatched junction bases: 4. Germline loops: CDR1 SGHRS, CDR2 YFSETQ. CDR3 sequence: CASSEPGGYEQYF. The CDR3 DNA follows: TGCGCCAGCAGCGAACCAGGGGGCTACGAGCAGTACTTC.

As for this clonotype: The CDR3 ends on some other residue instead of the conserved phenylalanine or tryptophan, so this is likely a read error. The J gene is TRBJ2-5, the V gene TRBV24-1, with 8 positions matching TRBD1. This CDR3 has 14 amino acids. Trimming at V came to 7 bases and at J to 3 bases, leaving 6 bases not matched to a gene. Germline CDR1 reads KGHDR; CDR2 reads SFDVKD. Here the CDR3 DNA reads TGTGCCACCAGCCTCGACAGGGGCGAAGAGACCCAGTACGTC. Its protein is CATSLDRGEETQYV.

This chain joins TRBV7-9 and TRBJ2-2, with D perhaps being TRBD1 or TRBD2 (5 bases each). Germline V gene data show CDR1 as SEHNR and CDR2 as FQNEAQ (reference sequence). The V end was cut by 4 bases, the J end by 5 bases, with 26 bases between. This CDR3 has 19 residues. The CDR3 region is CASSYLPGRGAERTGELFF. The CDR3 DNA is TGTGCCAGCAGCTATTTACCGGGACGTGGGGCGGAAAGGACCGGGGAGCTGTTTTTT.